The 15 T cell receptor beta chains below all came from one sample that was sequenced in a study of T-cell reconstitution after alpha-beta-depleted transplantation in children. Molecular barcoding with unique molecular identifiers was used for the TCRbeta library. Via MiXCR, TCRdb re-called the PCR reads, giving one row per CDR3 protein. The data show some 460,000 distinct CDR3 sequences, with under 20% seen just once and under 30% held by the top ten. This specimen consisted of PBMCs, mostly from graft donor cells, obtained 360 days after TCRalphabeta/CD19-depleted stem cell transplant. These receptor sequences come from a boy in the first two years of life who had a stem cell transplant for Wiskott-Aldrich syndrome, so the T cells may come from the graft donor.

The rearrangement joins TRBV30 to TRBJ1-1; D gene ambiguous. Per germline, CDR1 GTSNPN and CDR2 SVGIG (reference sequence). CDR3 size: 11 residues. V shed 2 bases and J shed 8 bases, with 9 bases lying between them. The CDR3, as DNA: TGTGCCTGGAGTTCGACTCGGGAAGCTTTCTTT. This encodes CAWSSTREAFF.

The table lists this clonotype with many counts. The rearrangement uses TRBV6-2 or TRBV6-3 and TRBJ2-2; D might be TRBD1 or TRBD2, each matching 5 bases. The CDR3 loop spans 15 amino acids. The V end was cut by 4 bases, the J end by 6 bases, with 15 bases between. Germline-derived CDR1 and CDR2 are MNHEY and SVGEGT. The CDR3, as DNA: TGTGCCAGCAGTTTGAGGGGACCTAGGGCCGGGGAGCTGTTTTTT. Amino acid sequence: CASSLRGPRAGELFF.

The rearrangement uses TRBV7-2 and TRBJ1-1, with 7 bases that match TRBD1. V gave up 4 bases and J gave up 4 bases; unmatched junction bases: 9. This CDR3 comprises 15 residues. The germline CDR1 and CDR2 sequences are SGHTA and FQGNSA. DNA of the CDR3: TGTGCCAGCAGCTCTTTGCCACAGGGGATCACTGAAGCTTTCTTT. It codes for CASSSLPQGITEAFF.

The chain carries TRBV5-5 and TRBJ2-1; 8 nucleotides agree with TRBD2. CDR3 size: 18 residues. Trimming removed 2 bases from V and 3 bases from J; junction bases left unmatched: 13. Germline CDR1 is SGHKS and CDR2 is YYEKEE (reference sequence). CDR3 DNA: TGTGCCAGCAGCTTACCCGTCTTAGCGGGACTATTCTACAATGAGCAGTTCTTC. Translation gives CASSLPVLAGLFYNEQFF.

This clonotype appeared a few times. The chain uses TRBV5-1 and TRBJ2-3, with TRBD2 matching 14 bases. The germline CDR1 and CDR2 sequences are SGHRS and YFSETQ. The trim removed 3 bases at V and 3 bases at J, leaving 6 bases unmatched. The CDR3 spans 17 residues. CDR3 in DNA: TGCGCCAGCAGCTCCCCGGGACTAGCGGGAGTGACAGATACGCAGTATTTT. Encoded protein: CASSSPGLAGVTDTQYF.

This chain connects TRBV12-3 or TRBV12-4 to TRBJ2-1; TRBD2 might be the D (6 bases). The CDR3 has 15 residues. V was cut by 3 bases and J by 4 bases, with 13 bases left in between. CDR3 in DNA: TGTGCCAGCAGTTTGGGCGGGGTTACGTACAATGAGCAGTTCTTC. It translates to CASSLGGVTYNEQFF.

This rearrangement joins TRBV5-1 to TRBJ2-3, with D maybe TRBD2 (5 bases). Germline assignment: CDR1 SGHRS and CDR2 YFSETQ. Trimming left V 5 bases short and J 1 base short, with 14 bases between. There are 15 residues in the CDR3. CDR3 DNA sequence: TGCGCCAGCAGTGACCTACTAGACGGCACAGATACGCAGTATTTT. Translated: CASSDLLDGTDTQYF.

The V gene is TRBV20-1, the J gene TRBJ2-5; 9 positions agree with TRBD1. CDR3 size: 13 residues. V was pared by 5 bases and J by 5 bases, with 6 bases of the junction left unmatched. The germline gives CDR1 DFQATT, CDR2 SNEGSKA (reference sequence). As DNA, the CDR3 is TGCAGTGCTGGGACAGGGAAGGGGGAGACCCAGTACTTC. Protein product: CSAGTGKGETQYF.

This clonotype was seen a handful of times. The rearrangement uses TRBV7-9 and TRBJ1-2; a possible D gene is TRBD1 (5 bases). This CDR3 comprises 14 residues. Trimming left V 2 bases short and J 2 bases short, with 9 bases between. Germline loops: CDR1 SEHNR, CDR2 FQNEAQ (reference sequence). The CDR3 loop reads CASSLPTENYGYTF. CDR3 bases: TGTGCCAGCAGCTTACCGACAGAGAACTATGGCTACACCTTC.

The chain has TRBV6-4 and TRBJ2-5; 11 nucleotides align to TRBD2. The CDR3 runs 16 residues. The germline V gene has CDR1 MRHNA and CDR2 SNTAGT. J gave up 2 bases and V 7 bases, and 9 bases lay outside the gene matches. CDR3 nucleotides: TGTGCCAGCAAAAACCCGGCTAGCGGGGGGCAAGAGACCCAGTACTTC. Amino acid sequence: CASKNPASGGQETQYF.

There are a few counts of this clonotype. The DNA for the CDR3 is TGCGCCAGCAGCCAAGAACTCGCGGCGGGCGGAGGCGAGCAGTACTTC. Protein product: CASSQELAAGGGEQYF. The genes are TRBV4-3 and TRBJ2-7; tentatively, D is TRBD2 (5 bases). This CDR3 spans 16 amino acids. Germline CDR1 LGHNA, CDR2 YSLEER. V was cut by 0 bases and J by 6 bases, with 18 bases left in between.

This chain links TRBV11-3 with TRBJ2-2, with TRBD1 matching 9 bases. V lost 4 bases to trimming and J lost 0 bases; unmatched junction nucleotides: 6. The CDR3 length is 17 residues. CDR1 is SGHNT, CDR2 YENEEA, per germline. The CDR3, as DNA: TGTGCCAGCAGCTCGAACCGGGACAGGGCGAACACCGGGGAGCTGTTTTTT. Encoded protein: CASSSNRDRANTGELFF.

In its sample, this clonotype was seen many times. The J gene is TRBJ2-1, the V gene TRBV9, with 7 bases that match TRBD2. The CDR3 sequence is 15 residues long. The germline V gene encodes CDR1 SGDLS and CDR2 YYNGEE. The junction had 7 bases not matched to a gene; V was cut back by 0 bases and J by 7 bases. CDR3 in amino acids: CASSVAGGSQNEQFF. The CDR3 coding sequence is TGTGCCAGCAGCGTAGCTGGCGGGAGCCAGAATGAGCAGTTCTTC.

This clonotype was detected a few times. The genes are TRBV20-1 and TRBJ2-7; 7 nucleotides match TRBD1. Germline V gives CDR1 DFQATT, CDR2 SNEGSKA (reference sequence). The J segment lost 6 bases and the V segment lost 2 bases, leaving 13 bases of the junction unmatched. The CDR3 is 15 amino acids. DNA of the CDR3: TGCAGTGCTAGAACGGTCGAACAGGGGTTCAGCGAGCAGTACTTC. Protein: CSARTVEQGFSEQYF.

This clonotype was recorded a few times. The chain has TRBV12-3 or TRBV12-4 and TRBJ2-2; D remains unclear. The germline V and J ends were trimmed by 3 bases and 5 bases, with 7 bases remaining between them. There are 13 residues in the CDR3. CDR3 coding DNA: TGTGCCAGCAGTTTCTCTCAAACCGGGGAGCTGTTTTTT. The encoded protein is CASSFSQTGELFF.